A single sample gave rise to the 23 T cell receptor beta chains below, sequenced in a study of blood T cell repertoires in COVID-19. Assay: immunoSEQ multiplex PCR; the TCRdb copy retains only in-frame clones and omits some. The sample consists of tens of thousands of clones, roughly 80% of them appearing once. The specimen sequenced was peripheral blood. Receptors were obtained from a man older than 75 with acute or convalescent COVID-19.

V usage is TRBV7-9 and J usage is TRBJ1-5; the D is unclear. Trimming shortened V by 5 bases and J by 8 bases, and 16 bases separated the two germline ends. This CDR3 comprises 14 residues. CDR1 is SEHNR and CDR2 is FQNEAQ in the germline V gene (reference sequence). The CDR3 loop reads CASSGKISSEPQHF. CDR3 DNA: TGTGCCAGCAGCGGTAAAATCTCGAGTGAGCCCCAGCATTTT.

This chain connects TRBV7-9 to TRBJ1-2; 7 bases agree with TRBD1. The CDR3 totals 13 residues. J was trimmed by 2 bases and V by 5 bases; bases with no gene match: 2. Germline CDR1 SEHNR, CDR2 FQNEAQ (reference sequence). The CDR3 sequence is CASSRQGNYGYTF. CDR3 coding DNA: TGTGCCAGCAGCCGACAGGGAAACTATGGCTACACCTTC.

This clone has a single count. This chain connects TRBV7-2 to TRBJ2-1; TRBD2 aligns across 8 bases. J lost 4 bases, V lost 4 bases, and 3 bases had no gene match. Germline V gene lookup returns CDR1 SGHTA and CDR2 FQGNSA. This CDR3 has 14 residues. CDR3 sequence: CASSSLAGYNEQFF. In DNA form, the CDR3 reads TGTGCCAGCAGCTCCTTAGCGGGGTACAATGAGCAGTTCTTC.

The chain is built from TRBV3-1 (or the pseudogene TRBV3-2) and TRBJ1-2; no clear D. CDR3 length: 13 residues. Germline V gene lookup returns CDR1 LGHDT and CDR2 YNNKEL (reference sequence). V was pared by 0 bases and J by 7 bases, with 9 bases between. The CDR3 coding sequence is TGTGCCAGCAGCCAAGAGTCGGCGGGTGGCTACACCTTC. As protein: CASSQESAGGYTF.

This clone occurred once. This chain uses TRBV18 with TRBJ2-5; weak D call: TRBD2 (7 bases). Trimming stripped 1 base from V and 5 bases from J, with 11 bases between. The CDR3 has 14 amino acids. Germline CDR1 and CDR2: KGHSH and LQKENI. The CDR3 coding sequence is TGTGCCAGCTCACCACGCGGGGGCCGGGAGACCCAGTACTTC. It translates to CASSPRGGRETQYF.

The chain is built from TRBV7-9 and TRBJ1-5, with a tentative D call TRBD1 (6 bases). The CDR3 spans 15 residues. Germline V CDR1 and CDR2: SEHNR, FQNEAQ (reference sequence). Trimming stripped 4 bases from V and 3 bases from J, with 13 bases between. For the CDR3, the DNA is TGTGCCAGCAGCTCCCAGACAGGCCTCAATCAGCCCCAGCATTTT. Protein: CASSSQTGLNQPQHF.

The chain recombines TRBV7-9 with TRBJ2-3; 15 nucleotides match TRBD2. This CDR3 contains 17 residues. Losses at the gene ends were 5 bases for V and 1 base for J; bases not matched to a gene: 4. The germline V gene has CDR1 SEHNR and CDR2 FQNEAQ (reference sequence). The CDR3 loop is CASSDGLAGGGTDTQYF. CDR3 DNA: TGTGCCAGCAGCGATGGACTAGCGGGAGGGGGCACAGATACGCAGTATTTT.

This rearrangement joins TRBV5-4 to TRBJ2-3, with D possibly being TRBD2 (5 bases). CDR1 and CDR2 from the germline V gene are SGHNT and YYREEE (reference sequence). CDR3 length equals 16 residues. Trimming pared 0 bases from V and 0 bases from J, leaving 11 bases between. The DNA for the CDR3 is TGTGCCAGCAGCTTGGAGGGCAGAGGGAGCACAGATACGCAGTATTTT. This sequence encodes CASSLEGRGSTDTQYF.

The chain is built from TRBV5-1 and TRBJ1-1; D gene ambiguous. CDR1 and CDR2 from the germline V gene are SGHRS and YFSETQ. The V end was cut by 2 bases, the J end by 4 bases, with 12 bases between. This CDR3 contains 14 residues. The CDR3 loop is CASSLPFAGTEAFF. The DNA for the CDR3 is TGCGCCAGCAGCTTACCGTTCGCGGGCACTGAAGCTTTCTTT.

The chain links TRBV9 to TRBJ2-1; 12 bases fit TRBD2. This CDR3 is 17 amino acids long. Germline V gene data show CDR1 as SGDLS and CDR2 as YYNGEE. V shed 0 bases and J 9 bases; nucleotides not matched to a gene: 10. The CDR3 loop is CASSVAPPSGGAGEQFF. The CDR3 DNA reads TGTGCCAGCAGCGTAGCCCCACCTAGCGGGGGGGCCGGTGAGCAGTTCTTC.

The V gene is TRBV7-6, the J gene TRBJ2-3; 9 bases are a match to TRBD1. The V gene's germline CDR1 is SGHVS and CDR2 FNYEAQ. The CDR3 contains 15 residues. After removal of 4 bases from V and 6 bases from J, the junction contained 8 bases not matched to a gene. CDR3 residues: CASSSQQGAWDTQYF. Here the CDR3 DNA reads TGTGCCAGCAGCTCTCAACAGGGGGCATGGGATACGCAGTATTTT.

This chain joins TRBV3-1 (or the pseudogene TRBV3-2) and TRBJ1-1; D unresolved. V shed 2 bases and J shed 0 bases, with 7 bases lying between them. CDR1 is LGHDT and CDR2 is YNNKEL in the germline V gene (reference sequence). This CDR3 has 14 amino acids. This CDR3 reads CASSQFTVNTEAFF. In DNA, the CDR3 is TGTGCCAGCAGCCAATTTACAGTGAACACTGAAGCTTTCTTT.

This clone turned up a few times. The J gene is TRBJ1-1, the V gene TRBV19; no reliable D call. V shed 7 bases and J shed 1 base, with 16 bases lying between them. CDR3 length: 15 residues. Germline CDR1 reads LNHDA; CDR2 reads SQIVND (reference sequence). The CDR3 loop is CASTPMWGGNTEAFF. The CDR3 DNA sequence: TGTGCCAGTACCCCCATGTGGGGAGGGAACACTGAAGCTTTCTTT.

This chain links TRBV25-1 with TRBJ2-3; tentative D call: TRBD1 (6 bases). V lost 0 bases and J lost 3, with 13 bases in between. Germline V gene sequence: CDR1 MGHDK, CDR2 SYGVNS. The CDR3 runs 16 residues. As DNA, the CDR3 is TGTGCCAGCAGTGAATATAGTCAGGGGCTTACAGATACGCAGTATTTT. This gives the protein CASSEYSQGLTDTQYF. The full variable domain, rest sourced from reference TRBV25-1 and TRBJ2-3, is EADIYQTPRYLVIGTGKKITLECSQTMGHDKMYWYQQDPGMELHLIHYSYGVNSTEKGDLSSESTVSRIRTEHFPLTLESARPSHTSQYLCASSEYSQGLTDTQYFGPGTRLTVL.

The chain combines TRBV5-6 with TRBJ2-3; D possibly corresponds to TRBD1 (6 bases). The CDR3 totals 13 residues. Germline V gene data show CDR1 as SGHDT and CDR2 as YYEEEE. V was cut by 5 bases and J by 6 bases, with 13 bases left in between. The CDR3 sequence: CASSLGQYDTQYF. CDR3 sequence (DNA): TGTGCCAGCAGTCTTGGACAGTACGATACGCAGTATTTT. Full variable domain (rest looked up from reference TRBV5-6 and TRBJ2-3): DAGVTQSPTHLIKTRGQQVTLRCSPKSGHDTVSWYQQALGQGPQFIFQYYEEEERQRGNFPDRFSGHQFPNYSSELNVNALLLGDSALYLCASSLGQYDTQYFGPGTRLTVL.

CDR3 nucleotide sequence: TGCGCCAGCAGCCAAGATCAGGACTACAATGAGCAGTTCTTC. Residues: CASSQDQDYNEQFF. The V call is TRBV4-1, the J call TRBJ2-1; D is ambiguous. Trimming removed 0 bases at V and 3 bases at J, with 6 bases between. The CDR3 has 14 amino acids. Per the germline V gene, CDR1 is MGHRA and CDR2 is YSYEKL.

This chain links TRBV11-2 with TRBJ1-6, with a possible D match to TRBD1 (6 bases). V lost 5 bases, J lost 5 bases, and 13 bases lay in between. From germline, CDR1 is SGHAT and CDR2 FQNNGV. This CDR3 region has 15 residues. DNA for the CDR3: TGTGCCAGCAGCCCCCAAGGGGGAGATAATTCACCCCTCCACTTT. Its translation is CASSPQGGDNSPLHF.

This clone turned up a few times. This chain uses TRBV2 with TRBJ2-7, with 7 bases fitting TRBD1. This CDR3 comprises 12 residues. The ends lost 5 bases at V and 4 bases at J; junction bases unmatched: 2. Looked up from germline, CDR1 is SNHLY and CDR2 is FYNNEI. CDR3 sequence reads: CASSYRGYEQYF. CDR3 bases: TGTGCCAGCAGTTACAGGGGTTACGAGCAGTACTTC.

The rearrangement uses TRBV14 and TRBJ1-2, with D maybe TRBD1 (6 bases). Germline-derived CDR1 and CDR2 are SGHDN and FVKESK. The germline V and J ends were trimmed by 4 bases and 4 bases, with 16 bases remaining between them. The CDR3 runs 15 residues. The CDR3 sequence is CASSPRGQRGYGYTF. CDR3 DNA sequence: TGTGCCAGCAGCCCCAGGGGCCAGAGGGGCTATGGCTACACCTTC.

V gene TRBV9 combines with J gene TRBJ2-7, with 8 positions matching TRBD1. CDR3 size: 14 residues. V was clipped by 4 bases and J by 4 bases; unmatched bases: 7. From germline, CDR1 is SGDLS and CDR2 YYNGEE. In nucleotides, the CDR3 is TGTGCCAGCAGCCCTGGACAGGGTGAGTACGAGCAGTACTTC. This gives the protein CASSPGQGEYEQYF.

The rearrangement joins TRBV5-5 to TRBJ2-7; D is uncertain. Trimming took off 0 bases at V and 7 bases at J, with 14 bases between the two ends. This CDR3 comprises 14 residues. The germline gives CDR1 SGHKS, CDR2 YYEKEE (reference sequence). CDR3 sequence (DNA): TGTGCCAGCAGCTTGGAGCGCCCCTCTGGTGAGCAGTACTTC. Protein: CASSLERPSGEQYF.

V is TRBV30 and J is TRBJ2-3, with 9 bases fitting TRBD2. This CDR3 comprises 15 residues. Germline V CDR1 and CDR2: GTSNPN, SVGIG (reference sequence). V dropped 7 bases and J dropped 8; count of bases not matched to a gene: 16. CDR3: CALDGSVAGVATQYF. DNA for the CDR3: TGTGCCTTGGATGGGTCGGTAGCGGGGGTTGCTACGCAGTATTTT.

The CDR3 sequence: CASSLEYRGQIHGYTF. CDR3 nucleotide sequence: TGTGCCAGCAGCTTAGAGTACAGGGGGCAGATACATGGCTACACCTTC. The gene calls are TRBV11-3 and TRBJ1-2, with TRBD1 matching over 9 bases. Trimming took 0 bases from V and 6 from J; bases not matched to a gene: 8. CDR3 size: 16 residues. Germline assignment: CDR1 SGHNT and CDR2 YENEEA.